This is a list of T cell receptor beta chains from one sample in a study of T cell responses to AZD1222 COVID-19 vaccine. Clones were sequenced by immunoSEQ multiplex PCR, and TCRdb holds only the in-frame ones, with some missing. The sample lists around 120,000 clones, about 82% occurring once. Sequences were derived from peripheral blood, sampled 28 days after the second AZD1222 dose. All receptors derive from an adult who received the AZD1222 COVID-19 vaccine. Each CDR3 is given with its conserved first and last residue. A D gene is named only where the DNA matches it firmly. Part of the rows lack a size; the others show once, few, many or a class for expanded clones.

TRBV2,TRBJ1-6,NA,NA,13,CASNGQYNSPLHF,TGTGCCAGCAACGGGCAGTATAATTCACCCCTCCACTTT
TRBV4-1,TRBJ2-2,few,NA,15,CASSRILQGDGELFF,TGCGCCAGCAGCCGGATCCTACAGGGTGACGGGGAGCTGTTTTTT
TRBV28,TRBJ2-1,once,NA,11,CASSSGDEQFF,TGTGCCAGCAGTTCTGGGGATGAGCAGTTCTTC
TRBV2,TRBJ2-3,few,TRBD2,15,CASSDWRGGVDTQYF,TGTGCCAGCAGTGACTGGCGGGGGGGCGTGGATACGCAGTATTTT
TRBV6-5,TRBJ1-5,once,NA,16,CASSWGSIRGNQPQHF,TGTGCCAGCAGTTGGGGGTCCATACGGGGCAATCAGCCCCAGCATTTT
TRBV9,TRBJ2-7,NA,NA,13,CASSGKGGYEQYF,TGTGCCAGCAGCGGAAAGGGCGGCTACGAGCAGTACTTC
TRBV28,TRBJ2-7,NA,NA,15,CASSLSGPLSYEQYF,TGTGCCAGCAGTTTATCGGGGCCGCTCTCCTACGAGCAGTACTTC
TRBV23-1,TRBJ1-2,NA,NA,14,CASSQSSDSYGYTF,TGCGCCAGCAGTCAATCGTCGGACAGCTATGGCTACACCTTC
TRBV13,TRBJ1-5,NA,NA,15,CASSLGGGIRQPQHF,TGTGCCAGCAGCTTAGGTGGTGGTATAAGACAGCCCCAGCATTTT
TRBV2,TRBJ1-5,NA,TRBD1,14,CASRMGTEYQPQHF,TGTGCCAGCAGGATGGGGACAGAATATCAGCCCCAGCATTTT
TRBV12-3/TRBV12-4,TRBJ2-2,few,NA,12,CASSLQGNELFF,TGTGCCAGCAGTTTACAGGGAAACGAGCTGTTTTTT
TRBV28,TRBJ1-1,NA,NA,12,CASMGGRAEAFF,TGTGCCAGCATGGGGGGTCGAGCTGAAGCTTTCTTT
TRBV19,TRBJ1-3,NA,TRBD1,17,CASRPHRDSSSGNTIYF,TGTGCCAGTAGACCACATAGGGACAGCTCCTCTGGAAACACCATATATTTT
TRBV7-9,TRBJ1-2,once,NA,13,CASRSDGPLGYTF,TGTGCCAGCAGGTCCGACGGTCCTCTCGGCTACACCTTC
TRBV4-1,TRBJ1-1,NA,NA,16,CASSRVQTELNTEAFF,TGCGCCAGCAGCCGTGTTCAGACAGAGTTGAACACTGAAGCTTTCTTT
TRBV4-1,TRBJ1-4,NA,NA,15,CASSRAEGEGQKLFF,TGCGCCAGCAGCCGTGCCGAAGGGGAAGGTCAAAAACTGTTTTTT
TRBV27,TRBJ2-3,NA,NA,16,CASSFLAGPLTDTQYF,TGTGCCAGCAGTTTCCTCGCCGGCCCTCTGACAGATACGCAGTATTTT
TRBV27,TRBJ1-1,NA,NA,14,CASSFDPRGTEAFF,TGTGCCAGCAGTTTCGATCCCAGGGGCACTGAAGCTTTCTTT
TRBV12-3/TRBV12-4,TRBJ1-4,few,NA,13,CASRIGDVEKLFF,TGTGCCAGCAGGATAGGAGATGTGGAAAAACTGTTTTTT
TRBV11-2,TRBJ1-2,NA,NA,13,CASSLRSVDGYTF,TGTGCCAGCAGCTTACGATCCGTCGATGGCTACACCTTC
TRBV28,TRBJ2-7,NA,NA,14,CASSPGSITYEQYF,TGTGCCAGCAGCCCCGGGTCGATTACCTACGAGCAGTACTTC
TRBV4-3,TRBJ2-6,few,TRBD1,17,CASSQSGTGAGANVLTF,TGCGCCAGCAGCCAAAGCGGGACAGGGGCTGGGGCCAACGTCCTGACTTTC
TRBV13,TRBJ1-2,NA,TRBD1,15,CASSLGRTGGYGYTF,TGTGCCAGCAGCTTAGGCCGGACAGGGGGCTATGGCTACACCTTC
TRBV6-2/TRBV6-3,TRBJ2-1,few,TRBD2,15,CASSYGTSGYNEQFF,TGTGCCAGCAGTTACGGGACTAGCGGCTACAATGAGCAGTTCTTC
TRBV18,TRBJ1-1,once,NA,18,CASSPNAPGGFMNTEAFF,TGTGCCAGCTCACCTAATGCGCCTGGGGGATTCATGAACACTGAAGCTTTCTTT
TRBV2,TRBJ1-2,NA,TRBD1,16,CASSVRQGSFDYGYTF,TGTGCCAGCAGTGTACGACAGGGAAGTTTCGACTATGGCTACACCTTC
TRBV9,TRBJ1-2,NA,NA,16,CASSVGQGSSNYGYTF,TGTGCCAGCAGCGTAGGGCAGGGTTCTTCTAACTATGGCTACACCTTC
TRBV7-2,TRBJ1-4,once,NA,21,CASSLAFSREKDRATNEKLFF,TGTGCCAGCAGCTTAGCGTTTAGTCGGGAAAAGGATAGGGCAACTAATGAAAAACTGTTTTTT
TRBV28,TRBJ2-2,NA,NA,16,CASSLGTDSNTGELFF,TGTGCCAGCAGTTTAGGGACGGACTCGAACACCGGGGAGCTGTTTTTT
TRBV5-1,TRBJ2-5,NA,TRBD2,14,CASSVAGEGETQYF,TGCGCCAGCAGCGTAGCGGGGGAGGGAGAGACCCAGTACTTC
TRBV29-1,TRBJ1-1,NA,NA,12,CSVEGQGPEAFF,TGCAGCGTTGAAGGTCAGGGCCCTGAAGCTTTCTTT
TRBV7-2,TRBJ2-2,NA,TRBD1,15,CASRVTGGNTGELFF,TGTGCCAGCAGGGTGACAGGGGGCAACACCGGGGAGCTGTTTTTT
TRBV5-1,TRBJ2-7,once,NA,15,CASSFSGSGSYEQYF,TGCGCCAGCAGCTTCTCGGGGAGCGGCTCCTACGAGCAGTACTTC
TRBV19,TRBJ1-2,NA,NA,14,CASRPTRESGGYTF,TGTGCCAGTAGGCCGACCAGGGAATCGGGTGGCTACACCTTC
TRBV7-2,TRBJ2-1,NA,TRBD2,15,CASSLGGGPGNEQFF,TGTGCCAGCAGCTTAGGCGGGGGGCCAGGCAATGAGCAGTTCTTC
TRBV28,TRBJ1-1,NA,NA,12,CASSPYGEVAFF,TGTGCCAGCAGTCCATACGGGGAGGTAGCTTTCTTT
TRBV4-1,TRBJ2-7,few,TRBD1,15,CASSLGRGPSYEQYF,TGCGCCAGCAGCCTCGGTAGGGGGCCCTCCTACGAGCAGTACTTC
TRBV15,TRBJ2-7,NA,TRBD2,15,CATSRGLAGTYEQYF,TGTGCCACCAGCAGGGGATTAGCGGGTACCTACGAGCAGTACTTC
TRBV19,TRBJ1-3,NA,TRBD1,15,CASSRDRSPGNTIYF,TGTGCCAGTAGTAGGGACAGGTCGCCTGGAAACACCATATATTTT
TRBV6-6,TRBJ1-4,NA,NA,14,CATLGRGSGEKLFF,TGTGCCACCTTGGGCAGGGGCTCGGGTGAAAAACTGTTTTTT
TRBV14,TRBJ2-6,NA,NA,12,CASSGSLNVLTF,TGTGCCAGCAGCGGCAGCCTCAACGTCCTGACTTTC
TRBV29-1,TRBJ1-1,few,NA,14,CSALTPNMNTEAFF,TGCAGCGCTCTGACTCCGAACATGAACACTGAAGCTTTCTTT
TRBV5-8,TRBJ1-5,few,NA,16,CASRPRNQGINQPQHF,TGTGCCAGCAGGCCCCGGAACCAGGGGATCAATCAGCCCCAGCATTTT
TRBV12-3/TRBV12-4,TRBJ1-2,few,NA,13,CASSFTLNYGYTF,TGTGCCAGCAGTTTCACATTGAACTATGGCTACACCTTC
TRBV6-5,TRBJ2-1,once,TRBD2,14,CASSAPTSGGEQFF,TGTGCCAGCAGCGCCCCGACTAGCGGGGGAGAGCAGTTCTTC
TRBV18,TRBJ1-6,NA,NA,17,CASSPLRAGGDNSPLHF,TGTGCCAGCTCACCACTGAGGGCTGGCGGCGATAATTCACCCCTCCACTTT
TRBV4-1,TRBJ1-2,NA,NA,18,CASSQDGRGPGSVYGYTF,TGCGCCAGCAGCCAAGATGGCCGCGGACCAGGGAGCGTTTATGGCTACACCTTC
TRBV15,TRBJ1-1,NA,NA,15,CATSRDPGMNTEAFF,TGTGCCACCAGCAGAGATCCCGGGATGAACACTGAAGCTTTCTTT
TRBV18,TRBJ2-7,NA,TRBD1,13,CASSPTDRDQQYF,TGTGCCAGCTCACCTACCGACAGGGACCAGCAGTACTTC
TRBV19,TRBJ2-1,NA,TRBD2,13,CASRSGSTDEQFF,TGTGCCAGTCGTAGCGGGAGTACGGATGAGCAGTTCTTC
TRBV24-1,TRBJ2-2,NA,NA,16,CATSDFYGANTGELFF,TGTGCCACCAGTGATTTCTACGGAGCGAACACCGGGGAGCTGTTTTTT
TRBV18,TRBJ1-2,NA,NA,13,CASSPNLDYGYTF,TGTGCCAGCTCACCAAACCTTGACTATGGCTACACCTTC
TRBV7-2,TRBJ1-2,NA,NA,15,CASSPLSGRAYGYTF,TGTGCCAGCAGCCCCTTGAGTGGGAGGGCCTATGGCTACACCTTC